This TCR beta chain is from a study of regulatory dendritic cells for organ transplantation. Data came from immunoSEQ multiplex PCR; TCRdb stores just in-frame clones and leaves some out. Found here are some 35,000 clones, about 88% of them singletons; the top ten hold about 0.062%. Study-wide results and limits: Memory T cells were less diverse than naive, with memory CD8+ most oligoclonal.

Notes on this clone: The antigen is unknown.

The CDR3 is made up of 14 amino acids. Per germline, CDR1 MNHEY and CDR2 SVGAGI. The V end lost 5 bases, the J end lost 2 bases, and 12 bases lay between the germline ends. Naive CD45RA+ and memory CD45RO+ CD4+ or CD8+ T cells were FACS-sorted. This clonotype was obtained from a human donor in good health. This chain joins TRBV6-5 and TRBJ1-2, with D possibly matching TRBD1 (6 bases). The sample taken for sequencing was naive CD4+ T cells from blood. The subset here: CD45RA+ naive T cells. The CDR3 nucleotides are TGTGCCAGCAGTGGGACACTCTACAACTATGGCTACACCTTC. Protein: CASSGTLYNYGYTF.